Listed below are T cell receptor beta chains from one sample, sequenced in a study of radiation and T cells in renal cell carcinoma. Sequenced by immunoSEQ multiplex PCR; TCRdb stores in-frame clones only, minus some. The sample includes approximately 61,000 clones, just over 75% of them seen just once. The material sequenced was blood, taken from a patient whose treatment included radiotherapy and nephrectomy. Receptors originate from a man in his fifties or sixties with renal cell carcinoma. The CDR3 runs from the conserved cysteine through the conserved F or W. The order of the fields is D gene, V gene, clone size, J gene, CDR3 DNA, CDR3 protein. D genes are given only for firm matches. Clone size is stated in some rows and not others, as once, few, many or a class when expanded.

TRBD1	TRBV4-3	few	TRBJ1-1	TGCGCCAGCAGCCAGTATGCCGCAGGGGGCTGGGATACTGAAGCTTTCTTT	CASSQYAAGGWDTEAFF
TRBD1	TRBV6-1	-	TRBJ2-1	TGTGCCAGCAGTGAAGGACCGGGACAGACTCACAATGAGCAGTTCTTC	CASSEGPGQTHNEQFF
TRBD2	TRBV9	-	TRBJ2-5	TGTGCCAGCAGCGTAGCTAGCGGGAGAGCGGAGACCCAGTACTTC	CASSVASGRAETQYF
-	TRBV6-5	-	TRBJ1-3	TGTGCCACCTCTAGGGGCACAAACACCATATATTTT	CATSRGTNTIYF
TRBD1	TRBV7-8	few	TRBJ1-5	TGTGCCAGCAGCCCCGCATCGGTTGGGACAGGGGGCCTCATTAGCAATCAGCCCCAGCATTTT	CASSPASVGTGGLISNQPQHF
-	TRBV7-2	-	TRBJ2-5	TGTGCCAGCAGCCCGTCCCAGGGGCGGAAAGAGACCCAGTACTTC	CASSPSQGRKETQYF
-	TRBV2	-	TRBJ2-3	TGTGCCAGTACTATTACAGGCGCCGATACGCAGTATTTT	CASTITGADTQYF
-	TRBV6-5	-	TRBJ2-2	TGTGCCAGCAGTTACTCCGGCGGGGGCGGGGGGGAGCTGTTTTTT	CASSYSGGGGGELFF
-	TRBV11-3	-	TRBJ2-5	TGTGCCAGCAGCTTAGATCATGGAGAGCAAGAGACCCAGTACTTC	CASSLDHGEQETQYF
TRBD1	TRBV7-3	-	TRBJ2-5	TGTGCCAGCAGCCCTACAGGGGGTCGGGAGACCCAGTACTTC	CASSPTGGRETQYF
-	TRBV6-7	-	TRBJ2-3	TGTGCCAGCACCACCCGGAGAACTAGCACAGATACGCAGTATTTT	CASTTRRTSTDTQYF
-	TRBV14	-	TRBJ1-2	TGTGCCAGCAGCCAAGCTCGACCCTTGGGGGGAAACTATGGCTACACCTTC	CASSQARPLGGNYGYTF
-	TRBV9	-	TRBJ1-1	TGTGCCAGCAGCGAAAACTTGAACACTGAAGCTTTCTTT	CASSENLNTEAFF
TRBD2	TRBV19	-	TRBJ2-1	TGTGCCAGTGGACTAGCGGTCGAGCAGTTCTTC	CASGLAVEQFF
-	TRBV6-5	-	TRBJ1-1	TGTGCCAGCACCCGCCGGAAGACACACACTGAAGCTTTCTTT	CASTRRKTHTEAFF
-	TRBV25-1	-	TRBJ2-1	TGTGCCAGCAGTGACCCCCGATCGAACAATGAGCAGTTCTTC	CASSDPRSNNEQFF
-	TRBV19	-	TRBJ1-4	TGTGCCAGTAGTATTGGGGCAGGGGATGAAAAACTGTTTTTT	CASSIGAGDEKLFF
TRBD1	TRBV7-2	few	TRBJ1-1	TGTGCCAGCAGCCAGGACAGGGTCAGTGAAGCTTTCTTT	CASSQDRVSEAFF
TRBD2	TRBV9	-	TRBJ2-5	TGTGCCAGCAGCCCTTCTAGCGGGAGTGGCCAAGAGACCCAGTACTTC	CASSPSSGSGQETQYF
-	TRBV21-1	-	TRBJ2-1	TGTGCCAGCAGCACTCGGCCCCCTAGCGGTGAGCAGTTCTTC	CASSTRPPSGEQFF
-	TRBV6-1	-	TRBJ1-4	TGTGCCAGCAGTGCCCCCTTTCGCGGTAATGAAAAACTGTTTTTT	CASSAPFRGNEKLFF
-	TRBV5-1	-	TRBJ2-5	TGCGCCAGCAGCCCCCGGGCCCTAAGCGGAGCCGTATCCTCGGAGACCCAGTACTTC	CASSPRALSGAVSSETQYF
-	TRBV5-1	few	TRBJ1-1	TGCGCCAGCAGCTTGGAAGGGACGGATAATACTGAAGCTTTCTTT	CASSLEGTDNTEAFF
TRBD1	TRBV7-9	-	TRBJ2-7	TGTGCCAGCAGCTCAAATTCACAGGGGATCTACGAGCAGTACTTC	CASSSNSQGIYEQYF
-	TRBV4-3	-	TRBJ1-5	TGCGCCAGCAGCCAAGGGGGATCTCGTAGCAATCAGCCCCAGCATTTT	CASSQGGSRSNQPQHF
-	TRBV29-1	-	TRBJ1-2	TGCAGCGTTGAAATTCCCAGTGGTATCTATGGCTACACCTTC	CSVEIPSGIYGYTF
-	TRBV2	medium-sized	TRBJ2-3	TGTGCCAGCAGTGAAGCCGGAGGGTTGGCAGATACGCAGTATTTT	CASSEAGGLADTQYF
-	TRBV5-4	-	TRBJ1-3	TGTGCCAGCCGGGCGGGAAACACCATATATTTT	CASRAGNTIYF
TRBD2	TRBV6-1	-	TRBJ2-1	TGTGCCAGCAGTGATGGCGACAGCGGGAGCTACAATGAGCAGTTCTTC	CASSDGDSGSYNEQFF
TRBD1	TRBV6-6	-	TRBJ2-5	TGTGCCAGCAGAGAAACCCCGGGACAGGGGGAAGAGACCCAGTACTTC	CASRETPGQGEETQYF
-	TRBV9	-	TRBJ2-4	TGTGCCAGCAGTTCCACCGGGAGAACCAAAAACATTCAGTACTTC	CASSSTGRTKNIQYF
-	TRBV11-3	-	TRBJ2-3	TGTGCCAGCAGCTTGGCACCAGATACGCAGTATTTT	CASSLAPDTQYF
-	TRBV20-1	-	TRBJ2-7	TGCAGTGCTAGAGATCCAAACGAGCAGTACTTC	CSARDPNEQYF
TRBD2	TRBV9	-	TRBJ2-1	TGTGCCAGCAGCGCCCGACTAGCGGGAGGCCTCAATGAGCAGTTCTTC	CASSARLAGGLNEQFF
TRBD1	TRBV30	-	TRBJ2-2	TGTGCCTGGAGCGGGGACAGGGAGAACACCGGGGAGCTGTTTTTT	CAWSGDRENTGELFF
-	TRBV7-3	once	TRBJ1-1	TGTGCCAGCAGCTTAAACGGGGTACTGAACACTGAAGCTTTCTTT	CASSLNGVLNTEAFF
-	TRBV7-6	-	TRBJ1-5	TGTGCCAGCAGCTTAGCGGTGGGTTTTAATCAGCCCCAGCATTTT	CASSLAVGFNQPQHF
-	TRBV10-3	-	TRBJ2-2	TGTGCCATCAATGAGGGCGCCGACACCGGGGAGCTGTTTTTT	CAINEGADTGELFF
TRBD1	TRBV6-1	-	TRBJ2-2	TGTGCCACCTCAGGGGGCGCGAACACCGGGGAGCTGTTTTTT	CATSGGANTGELFF
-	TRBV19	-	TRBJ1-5	TGTGCCAGTAGTACAAACGTACAGGGTCAGCCCCAGCATTTT	CASSTNVQGQPQHF
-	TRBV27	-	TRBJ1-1	TGTGCCAGCAGTTTATCCCCCGCGGGAGTCGCTGAAGCTTTCTTT	CASSLSPAGVAEAFF
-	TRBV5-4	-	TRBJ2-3	TGTGCCAGCACCAGAGGGGGACTCGAAAGCACAGATACGCAGTATTTT	CASTRGGLESTDTQYF
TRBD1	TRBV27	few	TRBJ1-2	TGTGCCAGCAGTTATGGGGACAGGGGAGGCTACACCTTC	CASSYGDRGGYTF
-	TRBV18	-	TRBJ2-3	TGTGCCAGCTCACCAGGAGATACGCAGTATTTT	CASSPGDTQYF
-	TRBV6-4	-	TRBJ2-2	TGTGCCAGCAGTGTCGGATCGCCGAACACCGGGGAGCTGTTTTTT	CASSVGSPNTGELFF
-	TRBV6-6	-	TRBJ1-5	TGTGCCAGCACCACTGAACGGATATTAAATCAGCCCCAGCATTTT	CASTTERILNQPQHF
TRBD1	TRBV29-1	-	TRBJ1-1	TGCAGCGTTACCAGGGGGCGCGACCGTGAAGCTTTCTTT	CSVTRGRDREAFF
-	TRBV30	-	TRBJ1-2	TGTGCCTGGAGCAGGGGTGGTGGCTACACCTTC	CAWSRGGGYTF
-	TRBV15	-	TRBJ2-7	TGTGCCACCAGCAGGGACCTTCGCTACGAGCAGTACTTC	CATSRDLRYEQYF
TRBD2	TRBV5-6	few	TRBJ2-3	TGTGCCAGCAGCTTGGACCAAAGCGGGATCAGCACAGATACGCAGTATTTT	CASSLDQSGISTDTQYF